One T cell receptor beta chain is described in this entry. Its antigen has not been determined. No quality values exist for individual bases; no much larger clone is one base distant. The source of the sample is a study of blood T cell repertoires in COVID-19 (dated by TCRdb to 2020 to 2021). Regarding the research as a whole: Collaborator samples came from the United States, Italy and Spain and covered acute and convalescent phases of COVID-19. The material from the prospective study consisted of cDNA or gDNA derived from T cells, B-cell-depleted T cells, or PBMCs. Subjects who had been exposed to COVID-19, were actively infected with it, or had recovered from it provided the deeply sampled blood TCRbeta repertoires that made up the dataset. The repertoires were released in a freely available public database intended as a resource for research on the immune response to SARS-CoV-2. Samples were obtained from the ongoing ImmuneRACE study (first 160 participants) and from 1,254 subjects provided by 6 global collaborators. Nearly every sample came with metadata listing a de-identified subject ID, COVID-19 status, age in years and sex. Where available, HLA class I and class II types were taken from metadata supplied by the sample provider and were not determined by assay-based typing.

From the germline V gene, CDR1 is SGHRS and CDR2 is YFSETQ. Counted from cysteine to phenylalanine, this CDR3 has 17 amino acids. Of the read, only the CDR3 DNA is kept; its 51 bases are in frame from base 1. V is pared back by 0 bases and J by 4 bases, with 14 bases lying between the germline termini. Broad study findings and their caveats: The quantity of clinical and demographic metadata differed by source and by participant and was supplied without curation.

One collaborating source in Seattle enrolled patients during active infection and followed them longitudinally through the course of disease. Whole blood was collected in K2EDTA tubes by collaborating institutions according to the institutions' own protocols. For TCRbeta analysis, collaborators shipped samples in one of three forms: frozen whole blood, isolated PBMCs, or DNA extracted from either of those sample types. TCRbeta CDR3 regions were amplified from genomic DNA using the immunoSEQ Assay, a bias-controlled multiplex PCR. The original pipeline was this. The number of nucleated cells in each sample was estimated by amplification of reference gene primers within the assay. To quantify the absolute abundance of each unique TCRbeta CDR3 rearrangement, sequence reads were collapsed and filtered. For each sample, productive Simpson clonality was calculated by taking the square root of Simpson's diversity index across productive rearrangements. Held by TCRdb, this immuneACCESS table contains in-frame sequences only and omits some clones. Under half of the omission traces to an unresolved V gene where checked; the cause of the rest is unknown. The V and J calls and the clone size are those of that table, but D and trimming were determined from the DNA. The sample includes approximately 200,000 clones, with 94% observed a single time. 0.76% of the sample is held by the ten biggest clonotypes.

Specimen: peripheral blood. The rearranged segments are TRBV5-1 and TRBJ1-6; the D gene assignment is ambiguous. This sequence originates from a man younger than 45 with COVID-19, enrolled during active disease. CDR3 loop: CASSLDFADQYNSPLHF. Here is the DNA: TGCGCCAGCAGCTTGGATTTCGCGGATCAATATAATTCACCCCTCCACTTT.